Each of the 15 T cell receptor beta chains below was sequenced from the same sample in a study of T cells after yellow fever vaccination. Each CDR3 protein is one row after TCRdb ran MiXCR on the 5' RACE reads. The sample consists of 300,000 or so distinct CDR3 sequences, less than 9.5% of them appearing once. The specimen was PBMCs, collected around 45 days after the first yellow fever vaccination. Every receptor here comes from a man younger than 35 who received the YFV17D yellow fever vaccine.

This clonotype is a singleton in its sample. The chain is built from TRBV6-1 and TRBJ2-2; 9 bases align to TRBD2. The CDR3 contains 16 residues. After removal of 7 bases from V and 5 bases from J, the junction contained 11 bases not matched to a gene. Germline V gene data show CDR1 as MNHNS and CDR2 as SASEGT. The chain's CDR3 is CASKKGGLAGTGELFF. The DNA of the CDR3 is TGTGCCAGCAAAAAAGGGGGACTAGCCGGGACCGGGGAGCTGTTTTTT.

This clonotype was observed at least ten times. This rearrangement joins TRBV5-1 to TRBJ2-1; tentatively, D is TRBD2 (5 bases). The ends were cut back, 7 bases at V and 0 bases at J, with 11 bases in the middle. This CDR3 contains 14 residues. From germline, CDR1 is SGHRS and CDR2 YFSETQ. The CDR3 sequence: CASGLQSSYNEQFF. For the CDR3, the DNA is TGCGCCAGCGGACTGCAATCCTCCTACAATGAGCAGTTCTTC.

This chain joins TRBV3-1 and TRBJ2-7, with D tentatively TRBD2 (5 bases). In germline, CDR1 is LGHDT, CDR2 YNNKEL (reference sequence). V was trimmed by 7 bases and J by 6 bases, leaving 22 bases between them. The CDR3 is 15 amino acids. The CDR3 coding sequence is TGTGCCAGCACTTACAAGCAGGACGGACTCACCGAGCAGTACGTC. Translating it yields CASTYKQDGLTEQYV.

A few counts support this clonotype. This sequence joins TRBV30 and TRBJ2-5; no clear D. Trimming shortened V by 0 bases and J by 5 bases, and 7 bases separated the two germline ends. There are 12 residues in the CDR3. CDR1 is GTSNPN, CDR2 SVGIG, per germline (reference sequence). CDR3: CAWSVSRETQYF. The CDR3 DNA follows: TGTGCCTGGAGTGTTTCGAGGGAGACCCAGTACTTC.

This clonotype has just a few counts. The genes are TRBV5-1 and TRBJ1-1; D possibly corresponds to TRBD1 (5 bases). The CDR3 is 15 amino acids. Looked up from germline, CDR1 is SGHRS and CDR2 is YFSETQ. Trimming left V 3 bases short and J 1 base short, with 13 bases between. CDR3 amino acids: CASSSGTARNTEAFF. In nucleotides, the CDR3 is TGCGCCAGCAGCTCCGGGACTGCTCGGAACACTGAAGCTTTCTTT.

The genes are TRBV5-1 and TRBJ2-3; 11 bases fit TRBD2. The V and J ends lost 3 bases and 8 bases, in that order; junction bases with no gene match: 11. CDR1 and CDR2 (germline): SGHRS, YFSETQ. This CDR3 contains 16 residues. The CDR3 DNA is TGCGCCAGCAGCTGGGCACTAGCGGGGGCGCAAACTACGCAGTATTTT. Amino acids: CASSWALAGAQTTQYF. The complete variable domain, with remaining parts taken from reference TRBV5-1 and TRBJ2-3, reads KAGVTQTPRYLIKTRGQQVTLSCSPISGHRSVSWYQQTPGQGLQFLFEYFSETQRNKGNFPGRFSGRQFSNSRSEMNVSTLELGDSALYLCASSWALAGAQTTQYFGPGTRLTVL.

This clonotype was found many times. This chain connects TRBV6-1 to TRBJ2-1, with TRBD2 matching 11 bases. The V and J ends lost 7 bases and 2 bases, in that order; junction bases with no gene match: 4. The CDR3 extends over 15 amino acids. Germline lookup yields CDR1 MNHNS and CDR2 SASEGT. This chain's CDR3 is CASKSSGGTYNEQFF. The CDR3 region has the DNA TGTGCCAGCAAATCTAGCGGGGGGACCTACAATGAGCAGTTCTTC.

The J gene is TRBJ2-4, the V gene TRBV28; 12 bases map to TRBD2. With V trimmed by 5 bases and J by 8 bases, 7 bases remained unmatched. Germline V gene sequence: CDR1 MDHEN, CDR2 SYDVKM. The CDR3 spans 15 residues. This CDR3 reads CASSPLAGGLDIQYF. DNA for the CDR3: TGTGCCAGCAGTCCCCTAGCGGGGGGGCTAGACATTCAGTACTTC.

The chain has TRBV7-2 and TRBJ1-1; maybe TRBD1 (5 bases). Trimming pared 2 bases from V and 8 bases from J, leaving 18 bases between. CDR3 length: 15 amino acids. CDR1 is SGHTA and CDR2 is FQGNSA in the germline V gene. In DNA, the CDR3 is TGTGCCAGCAGCTTAATTCCAGGGCAGGGCGGGGAAGCTTTCTTT. This sequence encodes CASSLIPGQGGEAFF. The whole variable domain, remainder taken from reference TRBV7-2 and TRBJ1-1, is GAGVSQSPSNKVTEKGKDVELRCDPISGHTALYWYRQSLGQGLEFLIYFQGNSAPDKSGLPSDRFSAERTGGSVSTLTIQRTQQEDSAVYLCASSLIPGQGGEAFFGQGTRLTVV.

This chain uses TRBV6-2 or TRBV6-3 with TRBJ2-3; possibly TRBD1 or TRBD2 for D (5 bases each). V was cut by 6 bases and J by 2 bases, with 18 bases left in between. Looked up from germline, CDR1 is MNHEY and CDR2 is SVGEGT. The CDR3 runs 16 residues. The CDR3, as DNA: TGTGCCAGCAGGCCTCCGGGGCGGGTGAACACAGATACGCAGTATTTT. Translated: CASRPPGRVNTDTQYF.

This clonotype has more than one count but fewer than ten. The rearrangement links TRBV6-5 to TRBJ1-6; no clear D. Per the germline V gene, CDR1 is MNHEY and CDR2 is SVGAGI. The V and J ends lost 2 bases and 2 bases respectively, with 7 bases between them. This CDR3 spans 15 amino acids. CDR3 in amino acids: CASSYGRTYNSPLHF. The CDR3 nucleotides read TGTGCCAGCAGTTACGGGAGGACCTATAATTCACCCCTCCACTTT.

V gene TRBV5-5 combines with J gene TRBJ2-1; TRBD1 matches at 8 bases. V shed 4 bases, J shed 6 bases, and the junction held 6 bases outside the gene matches. Germline loops: CDR1 SGHKS, CDR2 YYEKEE (reference sequence). CDR3 length: 14 residues. The CDR3, as DNA: TGTGCCAGCAGCCCCCAGGGGGCATTCAATGAGCAGTTCTTC. Its protein product is CASSPQGAFNEQFF.

This clonotype turned up a few times. V is TRBV10-3 and J is TRBJ2-4; TRBD2 matches at 9 bases. The V segment lost 3 bases and the J segment 7 bases; nucleotides outside the gene matches: 4. The CDR3 consists of 14 residues. In germline, CDR1 is ENHRY, CDR2 SYGVKD. The CDR3 protein is CAISDTAGGNIQYF. The CDR3 nucleotides read TGTGCCATCAGTGATACGGCGGGGGGGAACATTCAGTACTTC.

This rearrangement joins TRBV6-5 to TRBJ2-3; 9 bases agree with TRBD1. V lost 2 bases, J lost 3 bases, and 9 bases stayed unmatched. Looked up from germline, CDR1 is MNHEY and CDR2 is SVGAGI. The CDR3 totals 17 residues. As DNA, the CDR3 is TGTGCCAGCAGTTACATTGGACGGGGACAGGGAACAGATACGCAGTATTTT. Protein sequence: CASSYIGRGQGTDTQYF.

This clonotype was seen more than once but under ten times. The gene calls are TRBV19 and TRBJ1-5; the D is unclear. Trimming took off 4 bases at V and 9 bases at J, with 13 bases between the two ends. CDR3 size: 13 residues. CDR1 is LNHDA, CDR2 SQIVND, per germline (reference sequence). The CDR3: CASSTVELTPQHF. Written as DNA, the CDR3 is TGTGCCAGTAGTACCGTGGAACTAACGCCCCAGCATTTT.